A selection of T cell receptor beta chains follows, all from one sample in a study of T cell repertoires in cytomegalovirus infection. From the reads, TCRdb called clonotypes with MiXCR, one entry per CDR3 protein. Of 350,000 to 550,000 distinct CDR3 sequences listed, roughly 31% are singletons. The sample consisted of PBMCs. All receptors derive from a human donor in good health (CMV status not recorded). Some clones in this sample may be carry-over from other donors' samples. Each CDR3 is given with its conserved first and last residue. The D gene is left open where the match is weak. Clone sizes are given selectively: once, few, many, or a class where the clone is expanded.

abundance | j_gene | v_gene | d_gene | CDR3aa | CDR3nt
. | TRBJ1-4 | TRBV7-2 | . | CASSLELNLRAAHNEKLFF | TGTGCCAGCAGCTTAGAGTTGAACCTTCGGGCAGCGCACAATGAAAAACTGTTTTTT
. | TRBJ2-7 | TRBV2 | . | CASSQGGAYEKYF | TGTGCCAGCAGCCAGGGTGGGGCCTACGAGAAGTACTTC
. | TRBJ1-2 | TRBV4-3 | . | CASSRNERANYGYTF | TGCGCCAGCAGCCGGAACGAGAGAGCTAACTATGGCTACACCTTC
many | TRBJ2-7 | TRBV28 | . | CASSPSPSRARGRSYEQYF | TGTGCCAGCAGTCCCTCCCCATCCAGGGCGCGGGGGCGCTCCTACGAGCAGTACTTC
few | TRBJ1-4 | TRBV4-1 | TRBD1 | CASSEPRDRVVEKLFF | TGCGCCAGCAGCGAGCCCCGCGACAGGGTTGTCGAAAAACTGTTTTTT
few | TRBJ2-5 | TRBV12-3/TRBV12-4 | TRBD2 | CASSPRLAGETQYF | TGTGCCAGCAGTCCGCGACTAGCGGGGGAGACCCAGTACTTC
few | TRBJ2-5 | TRBV19 | . | CASSIMGAVDNQETQYF | TGTGCCAGTAGTATCATGGGAGCAGTAGATAACCAAGAGACCCAGTACTTC
few | TRBJ2-2 | TRBV2 | TRBD1 | CASSAGTGTTGELFF | TGTGCCAGCAGTGCCGGGACAGGGACCACCGGGGAGCTGTTTTTT
few | TRBJ2-1 | TRBV11-3 | TRBD1 | CASSQGVISYNEQFF | TGTGCCAGCAGCCAGGGGGTTATCTCCTACAATGAGCAGTTCTTC
. | TRBJ2-3 | TRBV14 | . | CASSQDRTPRADTQYF | TGTGCCAGCAGCCAAGACAGGACACCTAGAGCGGATACGCAGTATTTT
. | TRBJ2-7 | TRBV6-2/TRBV6-3 | . | CASSQPQRASSYEQYF | TGTGCCAGCAGTCAACCTCAGCGGGCTAGCTCCTACGAGCAGTACTTC
. | TRBJ2-5 | TRBV20-1 | . | CSGVVEETQYF | TGCAGTGGGGTAGTAGAAGAGACCCAGTACTTC
many | TRBJ1-1 | TRBV7-2 | . | CASSLGAGAFF | TGTGCCAGCAGCTTAGGTGCGGGGGCTTTCTTT
. | TRBJ2-7 | TRBV19 | . | CASSITVSYEQYF | TGTGCCAGTAGTATAACAGTTTCCTACGAGCAGTACTTC
many | TRBJ2-7 | TRBV7-6 | . | CASPLQGTSYEQYF | TGTGCCAGCCCATTACAGGGTACCTCCTACGAGCAGTACTTC
many | TRBJ1-2 | TRBV7-2 | . | CASSLPRDLYGYTF | TGTGCCAGCAGCTTACCCCGGGATCTCTATGGCTACACCTTC
many | TRBJ1-1 | TRBV7-9 | . | CASSPGGISMNTEAFF | TGTGCCAGCAGCCCAGGAGGTATCTCCATGAACACTGAAGCTTTCTTT
many | TRBJ1-1 | TRBV2 | . | CASVGERNTEAFF | TGTGCCAGCGTGGGGGAGAGGAACACTGAAGCTTTCTTT
few | TRBJ2-7 | TRBV15 | . | CATSRLGYEQYF | TGTGCCACCAGCAGACTGGGATACGAGCAGTACTTC
once | TRBJ2-2 | TRBV27 | . | CASSLAVLAGELFF | TGTGCCAGCAGTTTGGCAGTTCTAGCCGGGGAGCTGTTTTTT
few | TRBJ2-7 | TRBV10-1 | . | CASSVSQGYEQYF | TGCGCCAGCAGTGTGTCTCAAGGCTACGAGCAGTACTTC
many | TRBJ2-5 | TRBV28 | . | CASSYTGTSDQETQYF | TGTGCCAGCAGTTACACCGGGACAAGCGACCAAGAGACCCAGTACTTC
. | TRBJ2-6 | TRBV6-1 | . | CASSRNSGHSREANVLTF | TGTGCCAGCAGTCGAAACTCGGGACATAGCCGAGAAGCCAACGTCCTGACTTTC
few | TRBJ2-3 | TRBV19 | . | CASSIGGPDTQYF | TGTGCCAGTAGTATAGGAGGGCCAGATACGCAGTATTTT
. | TRBJ1-5 | TRBV18 | . | CASSPLGSVNSNQPQHF | TGTGCCAGCTCACCACTCGGGTCAGTCAATAGCAATCAGCCCCAGCATTTT
. | TRBJ1-4 | TRBV20-1 | . | CSARSPGSEKLFF | TGCAGTGCTAGATCCCCGGGCAGTGAAAAACTGTTTTTT
few | TRBJ2-5 | TRBV20-1 | TRBD2 | CSERRGGDATQYF | TGCAGTGAGCGGCGGGGGGGAGATGCGACCCAGTACTTC
. | TRBJ2-5 | TRBV29-1 | . | CSVERPGDQETQYF | TGCAGCGTTGAGAGGCCGGGAGACCAAGAGACCCAGTACTTC
few | TRBJ2-6 | TRBV7-9 | . | CASSLDPWANVLTF | TGTGCCAGCAGCTTAGATCCGTGGGCCAACGTCCTGACTTTC
. | TRBJ1-1 | TRBV28 | . | CASSLWHKNTEAFF | TGTGCCAGCAGTTTATGGCACAAGAACACTGAAGCTTTCTTT
. | TRBJ2-7 | TRBV14 | . | CASSRLDSSEGEQYF | TGTGCCAGCAGCCGACTCGACAGCTCGGAAGGCGAGCAGTACTTC
. | TRBJ2-1 | TRBV5-4 | . | CAVTETVFNEQFF | TGTGCCGTTACGGAGACAGTTTTCAATGAGCAGTTCTTC
few | TRBJ1-1 | TRBV5-6 | . | CASSRSRTEAFF | TGTGCCAGCAGCCGTTCAAGGACTGAAGCTTTCTTT
. | TRBJ2-3 | TRBV7-6 | TRBD2 | CASKDSGASTDTQYF | TGTGCCAGCAAAGATAGCGGGGCTAGCACAGATACGCAGTATTTT
. | TRBJ2-2 | TRBV7-6 | . | CASSLAGHTGELFF | TGTGCCAGCAGCTTGGCAGGGCACACCGGGGAGCTGTTTTTT
few | TRBJ2-5 | TRBV27 | TRBD2 | CASSYRGGQETQYF | TGTGCCAGCAGTTATCGCGGGGGTCAAGAGACCCAGTACTTC
few | TRBJ2-2 | TRBV6-8 | TRBD1 | CASSQGQGRAGELFF | TGTGCCAGCAGCCAGGGACAGGGAAGGGCCGGGGAGCTGTTTTTT
. | TRBJ1-6 | TRBV7-9 | . | CASSAQVYNSPLHF | TGTGCCAGCAGCGCACAGGTCTATAATTCACCCCTCCACTTT
. | TRBJ1-2 | TRBV19 | TRBD1 | CASSIGQDIGYGYTF | TGTGCCAGTAGTATCGGACAGGACATTGGATATGGCTACACCTTC
. | TRBJ1-2 | TRBV19 | . | CAISKPGQPESNAF | TGTGCCATTAGTAAACCCGGACAGCCCGAGTCCAACGCCTTC
few | TRBJ2-5 | TRBV12-3/TRBV12-4 | TRBD2 | CASSLLGRVETQYF | TGTGCCAGCAGTTTACTGGGGAGGGTAGAGACCCAGTACTTC